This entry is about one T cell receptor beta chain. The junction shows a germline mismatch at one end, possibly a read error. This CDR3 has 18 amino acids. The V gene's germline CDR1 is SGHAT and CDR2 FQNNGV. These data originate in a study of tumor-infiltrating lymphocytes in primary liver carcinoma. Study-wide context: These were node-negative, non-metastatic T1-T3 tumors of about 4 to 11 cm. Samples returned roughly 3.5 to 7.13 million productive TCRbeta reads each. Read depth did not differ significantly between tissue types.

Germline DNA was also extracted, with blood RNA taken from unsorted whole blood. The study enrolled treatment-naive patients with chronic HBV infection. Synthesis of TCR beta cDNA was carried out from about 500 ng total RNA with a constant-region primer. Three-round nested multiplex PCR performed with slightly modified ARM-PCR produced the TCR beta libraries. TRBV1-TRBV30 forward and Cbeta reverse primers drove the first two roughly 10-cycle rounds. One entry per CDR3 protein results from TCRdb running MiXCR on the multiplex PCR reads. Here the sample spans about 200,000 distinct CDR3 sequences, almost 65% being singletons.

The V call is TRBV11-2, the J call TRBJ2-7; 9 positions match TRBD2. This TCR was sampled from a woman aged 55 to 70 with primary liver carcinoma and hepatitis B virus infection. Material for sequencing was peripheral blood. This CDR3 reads CAISFSQAGGPYSYEQYF. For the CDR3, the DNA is TGTGCCATCAGCTTTAGCCAAGCGGGAGGACCTTACTCCTACGAGCAGTACTTC. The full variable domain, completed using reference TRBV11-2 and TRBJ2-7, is EAGVAQSPRYKIIEKRQSVAFWCNPISGHATLYWYQQILGQGPKLLIQFQNNGVVDDSQLPKDRFSAERLKGVDSTLKIQPAKLEDSAVYLCAISFSQAGGPYSYEQYFGPGTRLTVT.